The 24 T cell receptor beta chains reported below all come from one sample, sequenced in a study of blood T cell repertoires in COVID-19. The repertoire was sequenced with immunoSEQ multiplex PCR; TCRdb's copy has only in-frame clones and lacks some. Of about 160,000 clones listed, about 80% are singletons. Sequencing was carried out using peripheral blood. The receptors were gathered from a woman older than 75 with acute or convalescent COVID-19.

The V call is TRBV5-1, the J call TRBJ2-7, with D possibly matching TRBD2 (6 bases). Germline CDR1 SGHRS, CDR2 YFSETQ. Trimming left V 4 bases short and J 5 bases short, with 16 bases between. The CDR3 is 14 amino acids. For the CDR3, the DNA is TGCGCCAGCAGCCCATTAGCCTCGGGGGACGAGCAGTACTTC. Protein product: CASSPLASGDEQYF.

V usage is TRBV14 and J usage is TRBJ2-5, with D possibly matching TRBD1 (5 bases). This CDR3 spans 15 amino acids. Trimming removed 1 base at V and 4 bases at J, with 13 bases between. Germline lookup yields CDR1 SGHDN and CDR2 FVKESK. CDR3 nucleotide sequence: TGTGCCAGCAGCCAAGTGGGGCCAATGGGAGAGACCCAGTACTTC. This encodes CASSQVGPMGETQYF. Filled out from reference TRBV14 and TRBJ2-5, the complete variable domain reads EAGVTQFPSHSVIEKGQTVTLRCDPISGHDNLYWYRRVMGKEIKFLLHFVKESKQDESGMPNNRFLAERTGGTYSTLKVQPAELEDSGVYFCASSQVGPMGETQYFGPGTRLLVL.

The chain uses TRBV6-5 and TRBJ2-3; TRBD2 might be the D (5 bases). Trimming shortened V by 2 bases and J by 0 bases, and 12 bases separated the two germline ends. CDR3 size: 16 residues. CDR1 MNHEY and CDR2 SVGAGI come from the germline V gene. CDR3 amino acids: CASSYEGIISTDTQYF. The CDR3 DNA reads as TGTGCCAGCAGTTACGAGGGCATTATCAGCACAGATACGCAGTATTTT.

The chain employs TRBV16 and TRBJ2-7; 7 nucleotides agree with TRBD2. Trimming cost V 1 base and J 2 bases; bases outside gene matches: 5. The CDR3 loop spans 15 amino acids. CDR1 and CDR2 (germline): KGHSY, FQNENV. The CDR3 region is CASSQWGGGTYEQYF. CDR3 coding DNA: TGTGCCAGCAGCCAATGGGGCGGGGGTACCTACGAGCAGTACTTC.

The chain links TRBV5-4 to TRBJ1-2; 8 bases fit TRBD1. V was clipped by 0 bases and J by 2 bases; unmatched bases: 12. Germline loops: CDR1 SGHNT, CDR2 YYREEE (reference sequence). CDR3 length equals 18 residues. CDR3: CASSLGSNSGTGNYGYTF. The CDR3 DNA sequence: TGTGCCAGCAGCTTGGGAAGTAATTCCGGGACAGGCAACTATGGCTACACCTTC.

This clone has just one count. This rearrangement joins TRBV10-3 to TRBJ2-1, with D uncertain. The CDR3 is 14 amino acids. Germline CDR1 ENHRY, CDR2 SYGVKD. Trimming removed 2 bases at V and 6 bases at J, with 11 bases between. CDR3 nucleotides: TGTGCCATCAGTGAGGAAATAGCAATCAATGAGCAGTTCTTC. Translating gives CAISEEIAINEQFF.

The chain employs TRBV5-1 and TRBJ1-4, with D maybe TRBD1 (6 bases). CDR1 SGHRS and CDR2 YFSETQ come from the germline V gene. The CDR3 spans 14 residues. V dropped 2 bases and J dropped 2 bases, with 7 bases sitting between them. CDR3 DNA: TGCGCCAGCAGCTTCGGACAGACTAATGAAAAACTGTTTTTT. Translated, it gives CASSFGQTNEKLFF.

The chain couples TRBV9 to TRBJ1-5; D is undetermined. CDR1 is SGDLS and CDR2 is YYNGEE in the germline V gene. The CDR3 loop spans 13 amino acids. V was cut by 0 bases and J by 7 bases, with 8 bases left in between. For the CDR3, the DNA is TGTGCCAGCAGCGTAGGCGCGACACAGCCCCAGCATTTT. Its translation: CASSVGATQPQHF.

The sample holds a few counts of this clone. The chain couples TRBV5-1 to TRBJ1-3, with TRBD1 matching 9 bases. The germline V gene encodes CDR1 SGHRS and CDR2 YFSETQ. This CDR3 spans 17 amino acids. V lost 2 bases, J lost 0 bases, and 6 bases stayed unmatched. As DNA, the CDR3 is TGCGCCAGCAGCTTCGTACAGGGGGCTTCCTCTGGAAACACCATATATTTT. Protein: CASSFVQGASSGNTIYF.

The chain carries TRBV27 and TRBJ1-5; D is perhaps TRBD1 (5 bases). The CDR3 has 12 residues. The V gene lost 8 bases and the J gene lost 4 bases, with 9 bases spanning the gap. Germline CDR1 is MNHEY and CDR2 is SMNVEV (reference sequence). The CDR3 loop is CASGYRNQPQHF. In nucleotides, the CDR3 is TGTGCCAGCGGGTACAGGAATCAGCCCCAGCATTTT.

This clone was counted ten times or more. The chain joins TRBV6-5 to TRBJ2-5; 8 bases agree with TRBD1. V was clipped by 5 bases and J by 7 bases; unmatched bases: 6. In germline, CDR1 is MNHEY, CDR2 SVGAGI. The CDR3 extends over 13 amino acids. The CDR3 loop reads CASSPDRGGTQYF. DNA for the CDR3: TGTGCCAGCAGTCCCGACAGGGGTGGGACCCAGTACTTC.

The V and J genes are TRBV29-1 and TRBJ2-3, with TRBD2 identical over 15 bases. This CDR3 region has 14 residues. Unmatched junction bases numbered 4, after V lost 8 bases and J lost 4 bases. Germline V CDR1 and CDR2: SQVTM, ANQGSEA. CDR3 DNA sequence: TGCAGCCTAGGACTAGCGGGGGGGTCAGATACGCAGTATTTT. Amino acids: CSLGLAGGSDTQYF.

The CDR3 region is CASSDYQGTGNQPQHF. The CDR3 region has the DNA TGTGCCAGCAGCGACTACCAGGGGACGGGCAATCAGCCCCAGCATTTT. The J gene is TRBJ1-5, the V gene TRBV6-6; possible D gene TRBD1, 6 bases. Germline lookup yields CDR1 MNHNY and CDR2 SVGAGI (reference sequence). V was pared by 6 bases and J by 2 bases, with 17 bases between. The CDR3 has 16 residues.

V gene TRBV6-5 combines with J gene TRBJ2-3; 7 bases align to TRBD1. The trim removed 1 base at V and 1 base at J, leaving 2 bases unmatched. The CDR3 extends over 15 amino acids. Germline loops: CDR1 MNHEY, CDR2 SVGAGI. This CDR3 reads CASSYYGQGTDTQYF. In DNA form, the CDR3 reads TGTGCCAGCAGTTACTACGGACAGGGCACAGATACGCAGTATTTT.

The CDR3 here is CASSLAGSDETQYF. The DNA of the CDR3 is TGCGCCAGCAGCTTGGCCGGGAGTGATGAGACCCAGTACTTC. This chain joins TRBV5-1 and TRBJ2-5, with TRBD2 as a possible D gene (6 bases). The CDR3 sequence is 14 residues long. V was trimmed by 0 bases and J by 5 bases, leaving 11 bases between them. CDR1 and CDR2 (germline): SGHRS, YFSETQ.

The V gene is TRBV15, the J gene TRBJ2-7; 7 bases agree with TRBD1. Per germline, CDR1 LNHNV and CDR2 YYDKDF (reference sequence). Germline trimming cut 5 bases from V and 5 bases from J; bases unmatched to any gene: 6. There are 13 residues in the CDR3. CDR3 region: CATSVTGIHEQYF. For the CDR3, the DNA is TGTGCCACCAGCGTGACAGGGATCCACGAGCAGTACTTC.

The V call is TRBV6-5, the J call TRBJ1-1; D is uncertain. Germline-derived CDR1 and CDR2 are MNHEY and SVGAGI. The CDR3 runs to 15 residues. Trimming pared 0 bases from V and 1 base from J, leaving 9 bases between. The CDR3 here is CASSYSAGGNTEAFF. CDR3 DNA sequence: TGTGCCAGCAGTTACTCGGCAGGTGGGAACACTGAAGCTTTCTTT.

V and J are TRBV11-2 and TRBJ2-1; 12 nucleotides agree with TRBD2. CDR1 SGHAT and CDR2 FQNNGV come from the germline V gene. V shed 3 bases, J shed 15 bases, and the junction held 12 bases outside the gene matches. This CDR3 is 15 amino acids long. DNA of the CDR3: TGTGCCAGCAGCTTTCTAGCTAGCGGGGGGGCCATTCCGTTCTTC. It encodes CASSFLASGGAIPFF.

The chain combines TRBV7-2 with TRBJ2-3, with 8 bases matching TRBD2. V was clipped by 1 base and J by 5 bases; unmatched bases: 2. The germline gives CDR1 SGHTA, CDR2 FQGNSA. The CDR3 covers 14 residues. CDR3 in DNA: TGTGCCAGCAGCTTAGTTCTAGCGGGAGATACGCAGTATTTT. Its translation is CASSLVLAGDTQYF.

This clone was recorded only once. The chain couples TRBV10-3 to TRBJ1-2, with D perhaps TRBD1 (6 bases). Trimming took off 0 bases at V and 6 bases at J, with 14 bases between the two ends. The germline CDR1 and CDR2 sequences are ENHRY and SYGVKD. The CDR3 loop spans 15 amino acids. This CDR3 reads CAISESNRGADGYTF. CDR3 DNA: TGTGCCATCAGTGAGTCGAATCGGGGGGCCGATGGCTACACCTTC.

The chain employs TRBV6-5 and TRBJ1-3; D call uncertain. CDR3 size: 14 residues. CDR1 is MNHEY, CDR2 SVGAGI, per germline. Trimming removed 0 bases from V and 2 bases from J, with 5 bases in between. Written as DNA, the CDR3 is TGTGCCAGCAGTTACTCCCCGGCTGGAAACACCATATATTTT. It translates to CASSYSPAGNTIYF.

The chain employs TRBV11-1 and TRBJ1-2; D perhaps matches TRBD1 (6 bases). The V end was cut by 5 bases, the J end by 8 bases, with 18 bases between. The V gene's germline CDR1 is SGHAT and CDR2 FQDESV (reference sequence). The CDR3 is 14 amino acids. This CDR3 is CASSPLRGQGGYTF. The CDR3 bases are TGTGCCAGCAGCCCCTTGCGGGGGCAGGGCGGCTACACCTTC.

This chain joins TRBV5-1 and TRBJ2-2, with TRBD1 identical over 7 bases. With 2 bases clipped from V and 0 bases from J, the junction kept 1 base outside the gene matches. This CDR3 region has 15 residues. Germline assignment: CDR1 SGHRS and CDR2 YFSETQ. The CDR3 bases are TGCGCCAGCAGCTTTCAGGGGGCGAACACCGGGGAGCTGTTTTTT. It encodes CASSFQGANTGELFF.

The CDR3 reads CASSFGTTADTQYF. The CDR3 bases are TGTGCCAGCAGCTTCGGGACTACAGCAGATACGCAGTATTTT. The chain uses TRBV7-3 and TRBJ2-3, with 7 bases aligning to TRBD2. The CDR3 spans 14 residues. From germline, CDR1 is SGHTA and CDR2 FQGTGA. V lost 3 bases, J lost 4 bases, and 4 bases stayed unmatched.